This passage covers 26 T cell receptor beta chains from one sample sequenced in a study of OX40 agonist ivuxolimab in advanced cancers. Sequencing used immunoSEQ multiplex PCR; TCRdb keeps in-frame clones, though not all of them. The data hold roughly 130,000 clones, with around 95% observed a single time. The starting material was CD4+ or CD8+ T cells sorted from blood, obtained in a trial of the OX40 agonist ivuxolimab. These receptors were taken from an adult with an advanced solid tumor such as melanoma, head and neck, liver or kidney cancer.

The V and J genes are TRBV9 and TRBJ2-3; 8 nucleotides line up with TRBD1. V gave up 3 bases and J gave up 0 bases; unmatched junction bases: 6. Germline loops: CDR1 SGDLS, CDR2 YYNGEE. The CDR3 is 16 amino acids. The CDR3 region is CASSARTGISTDTQYF. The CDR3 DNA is TGTGCCAGCAGCGCCAGGACAGGGATTAGCACAGATACGCAGTATTTT.

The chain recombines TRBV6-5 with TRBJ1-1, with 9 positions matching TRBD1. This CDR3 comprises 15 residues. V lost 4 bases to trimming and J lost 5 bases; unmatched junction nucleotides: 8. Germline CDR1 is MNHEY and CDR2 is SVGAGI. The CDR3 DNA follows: TGTGCCAGCAGTTTATACAGGGGGCAGGGAACTGAAGCTTTCTTT. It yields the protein CASSLYRGQGTEAFF.

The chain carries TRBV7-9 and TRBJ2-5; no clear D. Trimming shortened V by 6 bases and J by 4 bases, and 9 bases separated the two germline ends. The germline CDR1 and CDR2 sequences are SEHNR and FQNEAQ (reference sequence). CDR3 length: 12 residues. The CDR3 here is CASRSATETQYF. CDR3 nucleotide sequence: TGTGCCAGCAGGAGTGCCACAGAGACCCAGTACTTC.

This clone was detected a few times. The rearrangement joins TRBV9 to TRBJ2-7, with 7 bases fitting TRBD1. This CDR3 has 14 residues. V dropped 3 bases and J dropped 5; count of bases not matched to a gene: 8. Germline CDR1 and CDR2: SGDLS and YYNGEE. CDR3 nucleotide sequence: TGTGCCAGCAGCGCATCCGGGACAGATAACGAGCAGTACTTC. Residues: CASSASGTDNEQYF.

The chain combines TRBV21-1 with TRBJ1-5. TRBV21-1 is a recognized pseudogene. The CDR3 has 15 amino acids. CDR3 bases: TGTGCCAGCAGCGCCCGAGCGGGAGGAGTACAGCCCCAGCATTTT. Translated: CASSARAGGVQPQHF.

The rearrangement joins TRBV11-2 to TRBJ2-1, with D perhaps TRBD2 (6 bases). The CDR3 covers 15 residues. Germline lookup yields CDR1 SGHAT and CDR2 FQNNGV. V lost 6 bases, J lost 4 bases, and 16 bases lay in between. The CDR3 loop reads CASSLGRGYYNEQFF. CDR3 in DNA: TGTGCCAGCAGTTTGGGACGGGGGTATTACAATGAGCAGTTCTTC.

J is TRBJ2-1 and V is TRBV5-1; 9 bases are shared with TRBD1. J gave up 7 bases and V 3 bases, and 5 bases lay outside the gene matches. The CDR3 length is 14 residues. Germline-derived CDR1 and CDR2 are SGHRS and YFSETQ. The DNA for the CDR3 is TGCGCCAGCAGCTGGACAGGGGTGGTAAATGAGCAGTTCTTC. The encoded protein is CASSWTGVVNEQFF.

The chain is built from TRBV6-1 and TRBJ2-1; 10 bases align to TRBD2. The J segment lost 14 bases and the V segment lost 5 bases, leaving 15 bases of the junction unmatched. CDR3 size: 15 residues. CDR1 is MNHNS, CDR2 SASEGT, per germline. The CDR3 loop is CASSPLAGPRGMEFF. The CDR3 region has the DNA TGTGCCAGCAGTCCACTAGCGGGACCCCGGGGCATGGAGTTCTTC.

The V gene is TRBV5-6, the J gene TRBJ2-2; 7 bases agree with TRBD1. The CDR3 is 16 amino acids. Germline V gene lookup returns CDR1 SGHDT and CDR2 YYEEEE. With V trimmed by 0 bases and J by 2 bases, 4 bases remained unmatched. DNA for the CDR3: TGTGCCAGCAGCTTGGCAAACAGGGGAAACACCGGGGAGCTGTTTTTT. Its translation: CASSLANRGNTGELFF.

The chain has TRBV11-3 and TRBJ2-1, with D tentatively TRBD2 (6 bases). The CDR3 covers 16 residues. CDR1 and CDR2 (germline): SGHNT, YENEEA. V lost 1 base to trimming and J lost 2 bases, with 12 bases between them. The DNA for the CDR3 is TGTGCCAGCAGCTTAGGGAGGCGGGGTCCCTACAATGAGCAGTTCTTC. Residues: CASSLGRRGPYNEQFF.

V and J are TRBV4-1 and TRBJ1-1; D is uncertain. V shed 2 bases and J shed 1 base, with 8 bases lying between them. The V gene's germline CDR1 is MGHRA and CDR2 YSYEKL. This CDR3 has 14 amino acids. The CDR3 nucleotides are TGCGCCAGCAGCCAACCCTTCACGAACACTGAAGCTTTCTTT. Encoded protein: CASSQPFTNTEAFF.

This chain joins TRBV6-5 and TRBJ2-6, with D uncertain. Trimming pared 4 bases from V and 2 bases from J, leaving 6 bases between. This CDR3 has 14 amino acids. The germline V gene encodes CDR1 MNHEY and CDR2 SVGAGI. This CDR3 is CASSLSPGANVLTF. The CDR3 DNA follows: TGTGCCAGCAGTTTAAGTCCTGGGGCCAACGTCCTGACTTTC.

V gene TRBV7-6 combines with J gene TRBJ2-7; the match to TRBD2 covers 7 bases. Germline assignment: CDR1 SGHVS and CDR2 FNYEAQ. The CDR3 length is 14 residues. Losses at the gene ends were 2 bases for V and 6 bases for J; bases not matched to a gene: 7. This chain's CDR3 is CASSLRGVRGEQYF. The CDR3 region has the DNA TGTGCCAGCAGCTTACGGGGGGTTAGGGGCGAGCAGTACTTC. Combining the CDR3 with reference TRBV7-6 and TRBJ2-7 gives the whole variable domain GAGVSQSPRYKVTKRGQDVALRCDPISGHVSLYWYRQALGQGPEFLTYFNYEAQQDKSGLPNDRFSAERPEGSISTLTIQRTEQRDSAMYRCASSLRGVRGEQYFGPGTRLTVT.

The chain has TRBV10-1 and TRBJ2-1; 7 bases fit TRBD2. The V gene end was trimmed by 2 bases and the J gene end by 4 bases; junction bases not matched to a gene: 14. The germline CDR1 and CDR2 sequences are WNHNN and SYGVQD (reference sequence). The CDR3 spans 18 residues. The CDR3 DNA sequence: TGCGCCAGCAGTGAGGCAGAGGACTATTGCGGGAGATACAATGAGCAGTTCTTC. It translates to CASSEAEDYCGRYNEQFF.

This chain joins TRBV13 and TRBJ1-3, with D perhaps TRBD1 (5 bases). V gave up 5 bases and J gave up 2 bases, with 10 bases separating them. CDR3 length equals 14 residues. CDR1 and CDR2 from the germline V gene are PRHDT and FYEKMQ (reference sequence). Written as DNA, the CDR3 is TGTGCCAGCAGCGCTCAGGGCGCTGGAAACACCATATATTTT. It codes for CASSAQGAGNTIYF.

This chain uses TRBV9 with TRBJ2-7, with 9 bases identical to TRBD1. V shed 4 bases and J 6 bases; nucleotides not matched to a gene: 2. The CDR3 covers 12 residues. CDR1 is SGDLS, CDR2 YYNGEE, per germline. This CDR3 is CASSRTGVEQYF. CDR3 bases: TGTGCCAGCAGCCGGACAGGGGTCGAGCAGTACTTC.

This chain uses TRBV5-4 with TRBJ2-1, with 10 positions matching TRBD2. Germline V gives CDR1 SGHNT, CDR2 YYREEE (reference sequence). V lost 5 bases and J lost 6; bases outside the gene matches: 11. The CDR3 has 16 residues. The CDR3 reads CASSSVGLAGVNEQFF. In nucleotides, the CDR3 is TGTGCCAGCAGTTCGGTCGGGCTAGCGGGAGTCAATGAGCAGTTCTTC.

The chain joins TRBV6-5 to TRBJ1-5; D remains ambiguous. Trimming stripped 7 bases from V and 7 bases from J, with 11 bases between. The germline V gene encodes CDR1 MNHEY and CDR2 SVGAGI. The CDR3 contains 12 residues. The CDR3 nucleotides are TGTGCCAGCAAGGGATCCGGACAGCCCCAGCATTTT. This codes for CASKGSGQPQHF.

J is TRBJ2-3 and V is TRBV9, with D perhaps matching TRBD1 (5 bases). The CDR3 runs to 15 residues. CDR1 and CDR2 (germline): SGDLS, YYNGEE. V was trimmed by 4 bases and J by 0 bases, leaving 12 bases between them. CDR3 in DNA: TGTGCCAGCAGCTCTCAGGGCCGCAGCACAGATACGCAGTATTTT. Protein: CASSSQGRSTDTQYF.

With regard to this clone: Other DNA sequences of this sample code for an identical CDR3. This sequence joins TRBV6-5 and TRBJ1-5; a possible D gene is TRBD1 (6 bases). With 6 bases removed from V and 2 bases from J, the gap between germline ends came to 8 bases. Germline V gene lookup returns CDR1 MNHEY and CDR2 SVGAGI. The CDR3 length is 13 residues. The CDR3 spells CASSRQGNQPQHF. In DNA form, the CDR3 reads TGTGCCAGCAGCCGACAGGGCAATCAGCCCCAGCATTTT.

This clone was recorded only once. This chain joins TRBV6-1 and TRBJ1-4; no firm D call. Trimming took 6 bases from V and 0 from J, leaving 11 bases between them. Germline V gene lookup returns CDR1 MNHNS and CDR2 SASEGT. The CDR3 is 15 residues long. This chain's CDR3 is CASRKGVTTNEKLFF. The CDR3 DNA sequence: TGTGCCAGCAGAAAGGGAGTTACAACTAATGAAAAACTGTTTTTT.

DNA for the CDR3: TGTGCCAGCAGCCGTCCGGTGGGTAACTTGGAGGACTACGAGCAGTACTTC. Protein sequence: CASSRPVGNLEDYEQYF. V gene TRBV5-6 combines with J gene TRBJ2-7; D is perhaps TRBD2 (5 bases). This CDR3 has 17 amino acids. V was clipped by 4 bases and J by 3 bases, with 23 bases between them. Germline assignment: CDR1 SGHDT and CDR2 YYEEEE.

CDR3 nucleotide sequence: TGTGCCAGCAGCTACGACACGGGGGCCTACGAGCAGTACTTC. Protein sequence: CASSYDTGAYEQYF. The chain uses TRBV7-2 and TRBJ2-7; weak D call: TRBD2 (6 bases). Germline CDR1 reads SGHTA; CDR2 reads FQGNSA. With 4 bases removed from V and 2 bases from J, the gap between germline ends came to 12 bases. CDR3 size: 14 residues.

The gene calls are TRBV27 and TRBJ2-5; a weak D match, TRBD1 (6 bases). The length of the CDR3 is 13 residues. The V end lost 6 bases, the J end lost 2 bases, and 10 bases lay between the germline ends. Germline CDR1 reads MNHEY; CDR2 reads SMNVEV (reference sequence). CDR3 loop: CASRKGVQETQYF. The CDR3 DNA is TGTGCCAGCAGGAAGGGGGTTCAAGAGACCCAGTACTTC.

CDR3 coding DNA: TGTGCCAGCAGCTCTACACTAGCGGGAGGAGAGACCCAGTACTTC. Amino acids: CASSSTLAGGETQYF. The rearrangement links TRBV5-4 to TRBJ2-5, with 12 bases lining up with TRBD2. The CDR3 is made up of 15 amino acids. Per germline, CDR1 SGHNT and CDR2 YYREEE (reference sequence). The trim removed 3 bases at V and 4 bases at J, leaving 4 bases unmatched.

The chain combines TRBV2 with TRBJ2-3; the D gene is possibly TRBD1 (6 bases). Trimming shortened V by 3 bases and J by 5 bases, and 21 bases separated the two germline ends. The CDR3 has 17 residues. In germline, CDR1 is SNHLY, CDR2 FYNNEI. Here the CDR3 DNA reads TGTGCCAGCAGTGATGAGGCTGGGGGCGCGTTGAGAGATACGCAGTATTTT. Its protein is CASSDEAGGALRDTQYF. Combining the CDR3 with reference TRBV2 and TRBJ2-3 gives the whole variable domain EPEVTQTPSHQVTQMGQEVILRCVPISNHLYFYWYRQILGQKVEFLVSFYNNEISEKSEIFDDQFSVERPDGSNFTLKIRSTKLEDSAMYFCASSDEAGGALRDTQYFGPGTRLTVL.